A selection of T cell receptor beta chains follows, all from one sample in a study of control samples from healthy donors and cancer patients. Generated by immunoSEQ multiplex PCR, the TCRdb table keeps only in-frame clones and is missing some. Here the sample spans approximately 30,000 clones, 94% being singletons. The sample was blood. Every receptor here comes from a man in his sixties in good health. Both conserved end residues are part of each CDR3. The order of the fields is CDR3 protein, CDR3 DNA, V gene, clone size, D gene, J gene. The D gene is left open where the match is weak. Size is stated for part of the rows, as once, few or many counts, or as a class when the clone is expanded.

cdr3_aa: CASSRIAGVEDTQYF
cdr3_nt: TGTGCCAGCAGCAGGATAGCGGGGGTTGAAGATACGCAGTATTTT
v_call: TRBV14
clone_size: -
d_call: TRBD2
j_call: TRBJ2-3

cdr3_aa: CASSLTRDGNTEAFF
cdr3_nt: TGTGCCAGCAGTTTAACCCGGGACGGGAACACTGAAGCTTTCTTT
v_call: TRBV28
clone_size: -
d_call: -
j_call: TRBJ1-1

cdr3_aa: CASSYGRGTNNEQFF
cdr3_nt: TGTGCCAGCAGTTACGGCAGGGGGACTAACAATGAGCAGTTCTTC
v_call: TRBV6-5
clone_size: -
d_call: -
j_call: TRBJ2-1

cdr3_aa: CASRKNAEAFF
cdr3_nt: TGTGCCAGCAGGAAGAACGCTGAAGCTTTCTTT
v_call: TRBV11-2
clone_size: -
d_call: -
j_call: TRBJ1-1

cdr3_aa: CASSPLRGHTGELFF
cdr3_nt: TGTGCCAGCAGTCCCCTCAGGGGACACACCGGGGAGCTGTTTTTT
v_call: TRBV28
clone_size: -
d_call: -
j_call: TRBJ2-2

cdr3_aa: CASSRGGDNEQYF
cdr3_nt: TGTGCCAGCTCCCGGGGGGGGGATAACGAGCAGTACTTC
v_call: TRBV18
clone_size: -
d_call: TRBD2
j_call: TRBJ2-7

cdr3_aa: CASRDLTGLYIGELFF
cdr3_nt: TGTGCCAGCAGAGACCTGACAGGGTTGTATATCGGGGAGCTGTTTTTT
v_call: TRBV11-2
clone_size: -
d_call: TRBD1
j_call: TRBJ2-2

cdr3_aa: CASSYLTGGRANSPLHF
cdr3_nt: TGTGCCAGCAGTTATCTTACAGGGGGCAGGGCTAATTCACCCCTCCACTTT
v_call: TRBV27
clone_size: -
d_call: TRBD1
j_call: TRBJ1-6

cdr3_aa: CASRVFSGNTIYF
cdr3_nt: TGTGCCAGCAGGGTTTTCTCTGGAAACACCATATATTTT
v_call: TRBV28
clone_size: -
d_call: -
j_call: TRBJ1-3

cdr3_aa: CASSFMQVSMGNLFF
cdr3_nt: TGTGCCAGCAGTTTCATGCAGGTCTCAATGGGAAACCTGTTTTTT
v_call: TRBV28
clone_size: once
d_call: -
j_call: TRBJ1-4

cdr3_aa: CASSLGGGNTEAFF
cdr3_nt: TGTGCCAGCAGCTTAGGCGGGGGGAACACTGAAGCTTTCTTT
v_call: TRBV7-9
clone_size: -
d_call: -
j_call: TRBJ1-1

cdr3_aa: CASSPRQVRQETQYF
cdr3_nt: TGTGCCAGCTCACCAAGACAGGTCCGACAAGAGACCCAGTACTTC
v_call: TRBV18
clone_size: -
d_call: -
j_call: TRBJ2-5

cdr3_aa: CASSPTNWGDNEQFF
cdr3_nt: TGTGCCAGCAGCCCAACGAACTGGGGGGACAATGAGCAGTTCTTC
v_call: TRBV6-2/TRBV6-3
clone_size: -
d_call: -
j_call: TRBJ2-1

cdr3_aa: CASSPAQAQETQYF
cdr3_nt: TGTGCCAGCAGCCCAGCACAGGCCCAAGAGACCCAGTACTTC
v_call: TRBV3-1/TRBV3-2
clone_size: -
d_call: -
j_call: TRBJ2-5

cdr3_aa: CASSLDGRSNTEAFF
cdr3_nt: TGTGCCAGCAGCTTAGATGGCAGGTCTAACACTGAAGCTTTCTTT
v_call: TRBV11-2
clone_size: -
d_call: -
j_call: TRBJ1-1

cdr3_aa: CASSTGGLGQAQYF
cdr3_nt: TGTGCCAGCAGCACCGGGGGGCTGGGACAAGCGCAGTATTTT
v_call: TRBV9
clone_size: once
d_call: -
j_call: TRBJ2-3

cdr3_aa: CASSLVGTGYEQYF
cdr3_nt: TGTGCCAGCAGCTTGGTAGGGACGGGCTACGAGCAGTACTTC
v_call: TRBV5-6
clone_size: -
d_call: -
j_call: TRBJ2-7

cdr3_aa: CATSDPGTSGGTDTQYF
cdr3_nt: TGTGCCACCAGTGATCCTGGGACTAGCGGGGGCACAGATACGCAGTATTTT
v_call: TRBV24-1
clone_size: -
d_call: TRBD2
j_call: TRBJ2-3

cdr3_aa: CASSPRQGGYTF
cdr3_nt: TGTGCCAGCAGCCCCCGACAGGGAGGCTACACCTTC
v_call: TRBV7-9
clone_size: medium-sized
d_call: TRBD1
j_call: TRBJ1-2

cdr3_aa: CASSATGSHVLTF
cdr3_nt: TGTGCCAGCAGTGCGACAGGATCCCACGTCCTGACTTTC
v_call: TRBV25-1
clone_size: -
d_call: -
j_call: TRBJ2-6

cdr3_aa: CASSLATGVYGYTF
cdr3_nt: TGTGCCAGCAGCTTAGCGACGGGGGTCTATGGCTACACCTTC
v_call: TRBV7-8
clone_size: -
d_call: -
j_call: TRBJ1-2

cdr3_aa: CASSLRRQGTTGPNEKLFF
cdr3_nt: TGTGCCAGCAGTTTGCGGAGACAGGGGACGACTGGACCTAATGAAAAACTGTTTTTT
v_call: TRBV27
clone_size: -
d_call: TRBD1
j_call: TRBJ1-4

cdr3_aa: CASSPLGSNYGYTF
cdr3_nt: TGTGCCAGCTCACCGCTTGGGTCTAACTATGGCTACACCTTC
v_call: TRBV18
clone_size: -
d_call: -
j_call: TRBJ1-2

cdr3_aa: CASSVASTSGETKDTQYF
cdr3_nt: TGTGCCAGCAGCGTAGCTTCAACTAGCGGGGAGACCAAAGATACGCAGTATTTT
v_call: TRBV9
clone_size: -
d_call: TRBD2
j_call: TRBJ2-3

cdr3_aa: CATSMTGDYGYTF
cdr3_nt: TGTGCCACCAGCATGACAGGGGACTATGGCTACACCTTC
v_call: TRBV15
clone_size: -
d_call: TRBD1
j_call: TRBJ1-2

cdr3_aa: CAISESGGMSSYEQYF
cdr3_nt: TGTGCCATCAGTGAGTCGGGGGGCATGAGCTCCTACGAGCAGTACTTC
v_call: TRBV10-3
clone_size: once
d_call: -
j_call: TRBJ2-7

cdr3_aa: CASSLDRVDYGYTF
cdr3_nt: TGTGCCAGCAGCTTGGACAGGGTGGACTATGGCTACACCTTC
v_call: TRBV5-6
clone_size: -
d_call: -
j_call: TRBJ1-2

cdr3_aa: CASSQDLAGGDYEQYF
cdr3_nt: TGCGCCAGCAGCCAAGATCTTGCTGGTGGAGACTACGAGCAGTACTTC
v_call: TRBV4-3
clone_size: -
d_call: -
j_call: TRBJ2-7

cdr3_aa: CASSPRLAGGHLSVGSSYNEQFF
cdr3_nt: TGTGCCAGCAGTCCCCGACTAGCGGGGGGCCACCTTAGCGTGGGGAGCTCCTACAATGAGCAGTTCTTC
v_call: TRBV27
clone_size: -
d_call: TRBD2
j_call: TRBJ2-1